Relative to its sample, the clone carrying this T cell receptor (beta chain) is medium-sized. The CDR3 is 14 residues long. V lost 5 bases to trimming and J lost 3 bases, with 13 bases between them. The germline CDR1 and CDR2 sequences are MNHEY and SMNVEV (reference sequence). Sorting of live CD3+CD8+TCRalphabeta+ cells by PD-1 and/or TIGIT gave four subsets. The data belong to a study of circulating CD8 cells and anti-PD-1 response in melanoma. TCR libraries were prepared from approximately 15 ng of total RNA with the QIAseq Immune Repertoire TCR panel. From the reads, TCRdb called clonotypes with MiXCR, one entry per CDR3 protein. Of 2,000 to 2,500 distinct CDR3 sequences listed, around 6.3% were seen once; the top ten hold roughly 3%.

The genes are TRBV27 and TRBJ1-2, with D tentatively TRBD1 (6 bases). This TCR was sampled from a human donor with melanoma. The sequencing used CD8+ T cells from PBMCs, collected at baseline or after one month of anti-PD-1 therapy (not recorded which). As DNA, the CDR3 is TGTGCCAGCAGTCCACAGGGATTTGACTATGGCTACACCTTC. Its protein product is CASSPQGFDYGYTF.